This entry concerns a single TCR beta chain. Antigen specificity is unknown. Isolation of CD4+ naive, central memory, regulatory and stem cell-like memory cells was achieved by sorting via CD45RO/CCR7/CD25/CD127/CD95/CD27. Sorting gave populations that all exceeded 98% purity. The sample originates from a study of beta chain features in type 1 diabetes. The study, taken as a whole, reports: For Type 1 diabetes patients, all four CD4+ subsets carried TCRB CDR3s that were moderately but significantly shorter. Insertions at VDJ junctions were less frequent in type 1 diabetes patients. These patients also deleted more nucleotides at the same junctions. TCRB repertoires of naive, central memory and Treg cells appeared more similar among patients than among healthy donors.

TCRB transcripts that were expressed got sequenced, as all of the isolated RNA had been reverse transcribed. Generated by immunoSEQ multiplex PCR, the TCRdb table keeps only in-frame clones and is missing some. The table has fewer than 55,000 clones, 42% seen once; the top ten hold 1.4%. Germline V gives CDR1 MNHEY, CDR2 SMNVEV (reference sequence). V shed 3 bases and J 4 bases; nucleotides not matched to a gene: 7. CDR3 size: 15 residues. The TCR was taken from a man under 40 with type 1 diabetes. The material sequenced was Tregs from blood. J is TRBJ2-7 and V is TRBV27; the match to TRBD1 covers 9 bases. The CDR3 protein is CASSLLGQGKYEQYF. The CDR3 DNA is TGTGCCAGCAGTTTGCTGGGACAGGGTAAATACGAGCAGTACTTC.